These 16 T cell receptor beta chains came from one sample sequenced in a study of blood T cell repertoires in COVID-19. Profiled with immunoSEQ multiplex PCR; TCRdb holds only in-frame clones, not every one. The sample records 300,000 to 350,000 clones, 87% being singletons. The material sequenced was peripheral blood. These receptors were collected from a man aged 25 to 45 with COVID-19, enrolled during active disease.

The rearrangement links TRBV24-1 to TRBJ1-2; 7 bases align to TRBD1. After removal of 4 bases from V and 8 bases from J, the junction contained 9 bases not matched to a gene. This CDR3 has 14 residues. Germline values: CDR1 KGHDR, CDR2 SFDVKD. The CDR3 sequence is CATSDHYRGGGYTF. CDR3 coding DNA: TGTGCCACCAGTGACCATTACAGGGGAGGAGGCTACACCTTC.

The chain joins TRBV3-1 (or the pseudogene TRBV3-2) to TRBJ1-2; 8 bases match TRBD1. Germline CDR1 reads LGHDT; CDR2 reads YNNKEL (reference sequence). The trim removed 2 bases at V and 4 bases at J, leaving 6 bases unmatched. The CDR3 has 15 amino acids. The CDR3 sequence: CASSQTGGAGYGYTF. As DNA, the CDR3 is TGTGCCAGCAGCCAAACAGGGGGGGCTGGCTATGGCTACACCTTC.

The genes are TRBV19 and TRBJ1-1; the match to TRBD1 covers 7 bases. The CDR3 spans 14 residues. The germline V gene encodes CDR1 LNHDA and CDR2 SQIVND (reference sequence). V trimming: 5 bases; J trimming: 3 bases; junction bases outside the gene matches: 6. The CDR3 here is CASSGLGGYTEAFF. The DNA for the CDR3 is TGTGCCAGTAGTGGGTTAGGGGGCTACACTGAAGCTTTCTTT.

The rearrangement joins TRBV11-3 to TRBJ2-1; 8 positions agree with TRBD1. The CDR3 is 16 residues long. V dropped 0 bases and J dropped 7; count of bases not matched to a gene: 8. Germline V gene lookup returns CDR1 SGHNT and CDR2 YENEEA. The CDR3 reads CASSLEKGQGVNEQFF. The CDR3 region has the DNA TGTGCCAGCAGCTTAGAAAAAGGACAGGGTGTTAATGAGCAGTTCTTC.

This chain uses TRBV3-1 (or the pseudogene TRBV3-2) with TRBJ1-1, with 8 bases matching TRBD1. Germline CDR1 reads LGHDT; CDR2 reads YNNKEL (reference sequence). J lost 3 bases, V lost 2 bases, and 5 bases had no gene match. The CDR3 is 15 residues long. This CDR3 is CASSQSGGRDTEAFF. The DNA for the CDR3 is TGTGCCAGCAGCCAATCAGGGGGCAGGGACACTGAAGCTTTCTTT.

This sequence joins TRBV27 and TRBJ1-3; D not resolved. The CDR3 consists of 14 residues. The V end was cut by 9 bases, the J end by 0 bases, with 12 bases between. Germline CDR1 reads MNHEY; CDR2 reads SMNVEV (reference sequence). CDR3 sequence: CASHSPSSGNTIYF. CDR3 nucleotide sequence: TGTGCCAGTCATTCCCCCAGCTCTGGAAACACCATATATTTT.

This clone was seen ten or more times. Other DNA sequences from this sample encode an identical CDR3 as well. The J gene is TRBJ1-1, the V gene TRBV4-3, with 9 bases that match TRBD1. This CDR3 has 14 residues. Germline CDR1 LGHNA, CDR2 YSLEER. V shed 3 bases and J 2 bases; nucleotides not matched to a gene: 1. The CDR3 sequence is CASSQDRGNTEAFF. The CDR3 DNA reads TGCGCCAGCAGCCAGGACAGGGGTAACACTGAAGCTTTCTTT.

V is TRBV10-3 and J is TRBJ2-2; TRBD2 matches at 10 bases. The CDR3 is 15 amino acids. V lost 4 bases to trimming and J lost 3 bases; unmatched junction nucleotides: 2. From germline, CDR1 is ENHRY and CDR2 SYGVKD. The CDR3 coding sequence is TGTGCCATCAGTGCCGGACTAGCGGACACCGGGGAGCTGTTTTTT. Its protein is CAISAGLADTGELFF.

The chain recombines TRBV7-2 with TRBJ2-3; 12 bases fit TRBD2. The CDR3 has 17 amino acids. Trimming at V came to 0 bases and at J to 5 bases, leaving 6 bases not matched to a gene. Germline V gene data show CDR1 as SGHTA and CDR2 as FQGNSA. CDR3 in amino acids: CASSLASTSGSRDTQYF. In DNA, the CDR3 is TGTGCCAGCAGCTTAGCGTCGACTAGCGGGAGTCGAGATACGCAGTATTTT.

The chain carries TRBV27 and TRBJ2-3; D is uncertain. V was cut by 5 bases and J by 3 bases, with 9 bases left in between. The CDR3 is 13 residues long. Germline CDR1 reads MNHEY; CDR2 reads SMNVEV (reference sequence). Here the CDR3 DNA reads TGTGCCAGCAGTCTCACCGGGACAGATACGCAGTATTTT. Protein: CASSLTGTDTQYF.

V gene TRBV2 combines with J gene TRBJ2-4; tentative D call: TRBD2 (7 bases). This CDR3 has 17 amino acids. V was cut by 4 bases and J by 1 base, with 17 bases left in between. Germline values: CDR1 SNHLY, CDR2 FYNNEI. The CDR3 region is CASSVLGGGSAKNIQYF. DNA for the CDR3: TGTGCCAGCAGTGTACTTGGCGGGGGCTCTGCCAAAAACATTCAGTACTTC.

This chain links TRBV18 with TRBJ1-1; TRBD1 is a possible D gene (5 bases). The CDR3 contains 14 residues. Trimming left V 3 bases short and J 5 bases short, with 13 bases between. CDR1 KGHSH and CDR2 LQKENI come from the germline V gene. CDR3 in amino acids: CASSPEGIGTEAFF. CDR3 bases: TGTGCCAGCTCACCGGAGGGGATAGGTACTGAAGCTTTCTTT.

The CDR3 spells CASSVRPGTGTYEQYF. CDR3 in DNA: TGTGCCAGCAGCGTCAGACCCGGGACAGGGACCTACGAGCAGTACTTC. This chain connects TRBV7-2 to TRBJ2-7; 9 bases are a match to TRBD1. J lost 2 bases, V lost 5 bases, and 10 bases had no gene match. Germline CDR1 SGHTA, CDR2 FQGNSA. The CDR3 spans 16 residues.

Written as DNA, the CDR3 is TGTGCCAGTAGTATAGTCCGACTCGGGACAGGGTATTTCACAGATACGCAGTATTTT. It codes for CASSIVRLGTGYFTDTQYF. V usage is TRBV19 and J usage is TRBJ2-3, with 9 nucleotides matching TRBD1. V lost 1 base, J lost 2 bases, and 13 bases stayed unmatched. Germline CDR1 LNHDA, CDR2 SQIVND (reference sequence). The CDR3 is 19 amino acids. Looking up the rest from reference TRBV19 and TRBJ2-3 gives the full variable domain: DGGITQSPKYLFRKEGQNVTLSCEQNLNHDAMYWYRQDPGQGLRLIYYSQIVNDFQKGDIAEGYSVSREKKESFPLTVTSAQKNPTAFYLCASSIVRLGTGYFTDTQYFGPGTRLTVL.

The V gene is TRBV7-2, the J gene TRBJ1-3, with unresolved D. V lost 2 bases and J 4 bases, leaving 15 bases between the germline ends. This CDR3 contains 16 residues. Germline CDR1 and CDR2: SGHTA and FQGNSA. CDR3 sequence: CASSLNDPSGGNTIYF. As DNA, the CDR3 is TGTGCCAGCAGCTTAAACGACCCCTCGGGAGGAAACACCATATATTTT.

The sample holds a few counts of this clone. The V and J genes are TRBV5-6 and TRBJ2-7, with 9 bases aligning to TRBD2. The CDR3 length is 18 residues. Germline trimming cut 0 bases from V and 0 bases from J; bases unmatched to any gene: 10. Germline V CDR1 and CDR2: SGHDT, YYEEEE. As DNA, the CDR3 is TGTGCCAGCAGCTTGGCCTTAACCGGGACTAGCTACTCCTACGAGCAGTACTTC. Amino acid sequence: CASSLALTGTSYSYEQYF.